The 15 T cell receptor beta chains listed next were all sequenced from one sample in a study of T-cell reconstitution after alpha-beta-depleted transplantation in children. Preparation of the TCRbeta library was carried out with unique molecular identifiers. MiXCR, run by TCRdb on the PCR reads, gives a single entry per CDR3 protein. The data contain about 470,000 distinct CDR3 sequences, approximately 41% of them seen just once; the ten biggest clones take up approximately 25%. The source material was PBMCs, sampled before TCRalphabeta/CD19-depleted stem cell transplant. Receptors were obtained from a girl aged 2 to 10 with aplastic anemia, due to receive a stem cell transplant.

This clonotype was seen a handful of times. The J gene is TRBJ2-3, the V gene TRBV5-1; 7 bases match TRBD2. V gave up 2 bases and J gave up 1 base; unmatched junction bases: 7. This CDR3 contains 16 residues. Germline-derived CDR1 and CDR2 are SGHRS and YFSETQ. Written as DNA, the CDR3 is TGCGCCAGCAGCTTTCCCGGGACTACCCGCACAGATACGCAGTATTTT. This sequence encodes CASSFPGTTRTDTQYF. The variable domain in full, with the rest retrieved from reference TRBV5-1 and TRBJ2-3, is KAGVTQTPRYLIKTRGQQVTLSCSPISGHRSVSWYQQTPGQGLQFLFEYFSETQRNKGNFPGRFSGRQFSNSRSEMNVSTLELGDSALYLCASSFPGTTRTDTQYFGPGTRLTVL.

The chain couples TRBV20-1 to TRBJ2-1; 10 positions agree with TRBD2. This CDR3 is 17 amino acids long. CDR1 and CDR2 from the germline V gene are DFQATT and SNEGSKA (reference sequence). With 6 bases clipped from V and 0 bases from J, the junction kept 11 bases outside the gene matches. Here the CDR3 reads CSADYRPSGSSYNEQFF. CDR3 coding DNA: TGCAGTGCCGACTATAGGCCTAGCGGGAGCTCCTACAATGAGCAGTTCTTC.

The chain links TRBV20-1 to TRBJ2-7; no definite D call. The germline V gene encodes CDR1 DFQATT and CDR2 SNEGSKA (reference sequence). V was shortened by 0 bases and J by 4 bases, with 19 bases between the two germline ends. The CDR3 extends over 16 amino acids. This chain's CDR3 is CSARDEVPNALYEQYF. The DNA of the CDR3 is TGCAGTGCTAGAGATGAGGTTCCGAATGCTTTATACGAGCAGTACTTC.

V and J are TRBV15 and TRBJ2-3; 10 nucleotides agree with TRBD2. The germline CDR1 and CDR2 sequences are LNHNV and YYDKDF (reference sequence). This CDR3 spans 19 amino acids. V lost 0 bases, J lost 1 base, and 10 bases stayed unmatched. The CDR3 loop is CATSRDSLPGLARTDTQYF. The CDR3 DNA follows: TGTGCCACCAGCAGAGATTCACTTCCGGGACTAGCGCGCACAGATACGCAGTATTTT. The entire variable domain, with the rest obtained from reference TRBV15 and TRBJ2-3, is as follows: DAMVIQNPRYQVTQFGKPVTLSCSQTLNHNVMYWYQQKSSQAPKLLFHYYDKDFNNEADTPDNFQSRRPNTSFCFLDIRSPGLGDTAMYLCATSRDSLPGLARTDTQYFGPGTRLTVL.

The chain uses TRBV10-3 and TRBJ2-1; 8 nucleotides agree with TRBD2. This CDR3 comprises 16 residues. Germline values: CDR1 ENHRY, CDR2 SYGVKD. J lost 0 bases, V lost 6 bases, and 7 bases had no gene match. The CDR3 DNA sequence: TGTGCCATCAGCGGGGGGCGGGGGGACTCCTACAATGAGCAGTTCTTC. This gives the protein CAISGGRGDSYNEQFF.

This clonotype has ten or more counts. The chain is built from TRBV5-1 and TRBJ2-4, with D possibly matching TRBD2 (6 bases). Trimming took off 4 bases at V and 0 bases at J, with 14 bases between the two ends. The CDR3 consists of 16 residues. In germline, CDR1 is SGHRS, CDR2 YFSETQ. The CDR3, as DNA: TGCGCCAGCAGCAGCTCTTCGGGACTAGCCAAAAACATTCAGTACTTC. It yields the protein CASSSSSGLAKNIQYF.

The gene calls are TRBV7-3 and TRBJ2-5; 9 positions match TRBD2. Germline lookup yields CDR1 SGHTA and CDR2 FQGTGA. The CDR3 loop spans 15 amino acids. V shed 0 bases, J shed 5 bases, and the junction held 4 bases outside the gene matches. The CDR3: CASSLTGGGVETQYF. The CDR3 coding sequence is TGTGCCAGCAGCTTAACTGGCGGGGGGGTGGAGACCCAGTACTTC.

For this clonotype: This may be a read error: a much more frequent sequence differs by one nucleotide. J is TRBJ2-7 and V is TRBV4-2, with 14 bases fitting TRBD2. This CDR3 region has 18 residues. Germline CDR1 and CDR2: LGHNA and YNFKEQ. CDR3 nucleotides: TGTGCCAGCAGCCAAGGGGGACTAGCGGGAGATAACTCCTACGAGCAGTGCTTC. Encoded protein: CASSQGGLAGDNSYEQCF.

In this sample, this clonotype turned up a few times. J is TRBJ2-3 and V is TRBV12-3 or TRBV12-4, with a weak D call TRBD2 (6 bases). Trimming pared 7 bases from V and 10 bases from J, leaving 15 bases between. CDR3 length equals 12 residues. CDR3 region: CASTESGPPQYF. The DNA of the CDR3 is TGTGCCAGCACCGAAAGCGGGCCCCCGCAGTATTTT.

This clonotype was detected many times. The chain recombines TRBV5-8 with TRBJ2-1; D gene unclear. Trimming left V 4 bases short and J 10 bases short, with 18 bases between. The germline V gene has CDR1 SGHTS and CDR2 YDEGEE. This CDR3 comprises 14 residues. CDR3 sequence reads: CASSLLSLLREQFF. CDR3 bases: TGTGCCAGCAGCCTACTTAGCCTCCTCAGGGAGCAGTTCTTC.

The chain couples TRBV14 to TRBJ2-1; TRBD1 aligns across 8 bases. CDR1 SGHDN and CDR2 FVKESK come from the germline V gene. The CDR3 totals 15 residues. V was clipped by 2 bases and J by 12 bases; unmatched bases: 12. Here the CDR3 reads CASSQRQGWGRAQFF. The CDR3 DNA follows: TGTGCCAGCAGCCAACGACAGGGGTGGGGTCGAGCGCAGTTCTTC.

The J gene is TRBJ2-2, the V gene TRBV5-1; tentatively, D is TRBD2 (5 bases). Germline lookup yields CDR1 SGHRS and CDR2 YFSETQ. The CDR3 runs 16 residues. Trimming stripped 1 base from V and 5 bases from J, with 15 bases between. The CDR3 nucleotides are TGCGCCAGCAGCTTGTTGAGGACTCCCACAACCGGGGAGCTGTTTTTT. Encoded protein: CASSLLRTPTTGELFF. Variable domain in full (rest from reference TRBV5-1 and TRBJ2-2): KAGVTQTPRYLIKTRGQQVTLSCSPISGHRSVSWYQQTPGQGLQFLFEYFSETQRNKGNFPGRFSGRQFSNSRSEMNVSTLELGDSALYLCASSLLRTPTTGELFFGEGSRLTVL.

The DNA of the CDR3 is TGTGCCAGCAGTCCCAGGACAGGGTACAATGAGCAGTTCTTC. Protein sequence: CASSPRTGYNEQFF. The chain is built from TRBV27 and TRBJ2-1; 8 nucleotides agree with TRBD1. CDR1 and CDR2 from the germline V gene are MNHEY and SMNVEV (reference sequence). The CDR3 runs to 14 residues. With 5 bases clipped from V and 4 bases from J, the junction kept 4 bases outside the gene matches.

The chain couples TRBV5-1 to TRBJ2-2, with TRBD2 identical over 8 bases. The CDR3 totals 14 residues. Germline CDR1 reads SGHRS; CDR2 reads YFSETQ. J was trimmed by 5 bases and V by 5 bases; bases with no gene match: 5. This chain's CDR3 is CASRETGGTGELFF. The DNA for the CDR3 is TGCGCCAGCAGGGAGACGGGAGGGACCGGGGAGCTGTTTTTT.

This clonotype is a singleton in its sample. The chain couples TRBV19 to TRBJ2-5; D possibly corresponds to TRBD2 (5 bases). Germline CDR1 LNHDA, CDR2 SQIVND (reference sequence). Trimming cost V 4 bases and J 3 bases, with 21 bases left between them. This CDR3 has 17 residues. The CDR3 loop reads CASSSRTRGIAEETQYF. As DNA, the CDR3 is TGTGCCAGTAGTAGCCGGACTCGTGGGATTGCCGAAGAGACCCAGTACTTC. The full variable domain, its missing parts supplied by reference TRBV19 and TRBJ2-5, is DGGITQSPKYLFRKEGQNVTLSCEQNLNHDAMYWYRQDPGQGLRLIYYSQIVNDFQKGDIAEGYSVSREKKESFPLTVTSAQKNPTAFYLCASSSRTRGIAEETQYFGPGTRLLVL.